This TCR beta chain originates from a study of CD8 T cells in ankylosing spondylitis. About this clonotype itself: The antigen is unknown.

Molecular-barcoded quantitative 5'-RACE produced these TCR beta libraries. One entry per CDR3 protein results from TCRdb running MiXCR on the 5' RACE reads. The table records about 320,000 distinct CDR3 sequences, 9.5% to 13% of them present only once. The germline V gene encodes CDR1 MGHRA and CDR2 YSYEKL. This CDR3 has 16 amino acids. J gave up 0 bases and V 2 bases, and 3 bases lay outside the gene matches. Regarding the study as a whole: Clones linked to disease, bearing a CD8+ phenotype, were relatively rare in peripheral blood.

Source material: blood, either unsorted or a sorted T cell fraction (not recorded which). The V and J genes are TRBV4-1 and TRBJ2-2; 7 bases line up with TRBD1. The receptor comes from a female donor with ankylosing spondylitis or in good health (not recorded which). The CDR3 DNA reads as TGCGCCAGCAGCCAACTGACAGGGACGAACACCGGGGAGCTGTTTTTT. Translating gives CASSQLTGTNTGELFF.